The sequence of this T cell receptor (beta chain) was determined in a study of T cell responses to AZD1222 COVID-19 vaccine. Produced via immunoSEQ multiplex PCR; TCRdb's table is partial and in-frame only. The sample yields under 200,000 clones, approximately 90% seen once. Study-level findings and limits: There were mostly white British donors and more females than males, and clonal diversity was possibly underestimated.

In the case of this clone: As yet, its antigen is unknown.

V gave up 5 bases and J gave up 2 bases; unmatched junction bases: 10. CDR3 length equals 17 residues. The germline V gene has CDR1 LNHDA and CDR2 SQIVND (reference sequence). Specimen: peripheral blood, collected 28 days after the second AZD1222 dose. This chain uses TRBV19 with TRBJ2-7; 12 bases agree with TRBD1. This TCR derives from an adult who received the AZD1222 COVID-19 vaccine. CDR3 sequence: CASSFGTGGALAYEQYF. Here the CDR3 DNA reads TGTGCCAGTAGTTTCGGGACAGGGGGCGCCCTGGCCTACGAGCAGTACTTC. Supplemented by reference TRBV19 and TRBJ2-7, the full variable domain reads DGGITQSPKYLFRKEGQNVTLSCEQNLNHDAMYWYRQDPGQGLRLIYYSQIVNDFQKGDIAEGYSVSREKKESFPLTVTSAQKNPTAFYLCASSFGTGGALAYEQYFGPGTRLTVT.